A single sample is the source of the 4 T cell receptor beta chains below, sequenced in a study of cytomegalovirus exposure and HLA in healthy donors. This PCR relied on a set of 60 Vbeta primers and 13 Jbeta primers. Sequencing used immunoSEQ multiplex PCR; TCRdb keeps in-frame clones, though not all of them. The data hold under 150,000 clones, with over 70% observed a single time. The sequenced sample was PBMCs. All receptors come from a middle-aged man in good health and CMV-seropositive.

Turning to this clone: The sample holds other DNA sequences that translate to the same CDR3. This sequence joins TRBV6-5 and TRBJ2-2; the D gene is possibly TRBD1 (6 bases). V lost 6 bases to trimming and J lost 2 bases, with 10 bases between them. This CDR3 region has 14 residues. Germline CDR1 is MNHEY and CDR2 is SVGAGI. In DNA form, the CDR3 reads TGTGCCAGCAGCACGGGACAAAACACCGGGGAGCTGTTTTTT. Translation gives CASSTGQNTGELFF.

This clone has at least ten counts. The V and J genes are TRBV4-3 and TRBJ1-1, with 10 bases lining up with TRBD1. This CDR3 contains 15 residues. The V gene end was trimmed by 6 bases and the J gene end by 7 bases; junction bases not matched to a gene: 11. CDR1 and CDR2 from the germline V gene are LGHNA and YSLEER. The CDR3 coding sequence is TGCGCCAGCAGTTCTCCTCGGACAGGGGGTTATGAAGCTTTCTTT. Its protein product is CASSSPRTGGYEAFF.

This chain joins TRBV28 and TRBJ1-4, with a possible D match to TRBD1 (6 bases). The CDR3 loop spans 15 amino acids. The ends were cut back, 8 bases at V and 7 bases at J, with 20 bases in the middle. Germline V gene sequence: CDR1 MDHEN, CDR2 SYDVKM. CDR3 amino acids: CASLPGQEIGEKLFF. In DNA, the CDR3 is TGTGCCAGCCTACCGGGACAAGAAATAGGTGAAAAACTGTTTTTT.

V is TRBV23-1 and J is TRBJ2-2, with TRBD1 identical over 10 bases. TRBV23-1 is classed as an ORF, of uncertain function. The ends lost 2 bases at V and 3 bases at J; junction bases unmatched: 9. This CDR3 is 18 amino acids long. CDR3 DNA: TGCGCCAGCAGTCAACTCCCGGGACAGGGGACTGACACCGGGGAGCTGTTTTTT. This encodes CASSQLPGQGTDTGELFF.